This record covers a single T cell receptor (beta chain). This clonotype was detected once. The specificity of this receptor is unknown. Base qualities are missing; no much larger clone stands one base away. Systemically healthy Caucasian individuals from Russia, 35 to 50 in total and aged about 6 to 100 years, were included as donors. Each donor gave roughly 11 milliliters of peripheral blood, drawn into EDTA-treated Vacutainer tubes. PBMCs were isolated by Ficoll-Paque density-gradient centrifugation, with at least 7 million obtained per sample. Total RNA, at least 5 micrograms per sample, was extracted from PBMCs with Trizol reagent. For every donor, flow cytometry on a PBMC aliquot measured the percentage of naive CD45RAhigh/CD27high T cells. This entry comes from a study of blood T cells in healthy people across ages (dated by TCRdb to the mid-2010s). About the study as a whole: In model experiments, template switching captured about one uniquely barcoded TCR beta cDNA molecule for every two T cells. The study measured age-related changes in TCR beta repertoire diversity using deep sequencing normalized with unique cDNA molecular identifiers. The donors were split into four age groups: young (average around 17 years), middle-aged (roughly 40), aged (around 67) and long-lived (roughly 77). To avoid experimental bias, donors of different ages were randomly spread across the sequencing lanes. Using the same blood draw, the study looked at two additional independent replicas of 1 million unique cDNA reads for two donors, one aged 18 to 30 and the other aged 80 or older. Broader findings and caveats from the paper: As age increased, observed TCR beta diversity per million T cells dropped in a roughly linear way, and a significant reduction was already evident by age about 40. Donor CMV infection status was unknown, potentially confounding age-related changes in expanded clonotypes. Because profiling used bulk unsorted PBMCs, naive and antigen-experienced compartments could not be compared conclusively. Estimates of total diversity based on one million sequenced T cells were considered lower bounds and underestimates. A strong correlation was found between observed TCR beta diversity and the percentage of naive T cells measured by flow cytometry. Compared with the aged group, the long-lived group had more naive CD4+ T cells, fewer expanded clones and increased TCR diversity, suggesting age selection.

Measured from the cysteine to the phenylalanine, the CDR3 is 12 residues long. Kept here is only the CDR3 DNA, which spans 36 bases and is read in frame from base 1. Between the V and J ends, shortened by 0 bases and 8 bases respectively, the junction contains 7 bases. The germline V gene provides CDR1 MNHEY and CDR2 SVGEGT. Library construction relied on 5' RACE. Sequencing was carried out with an Illumina HiSeq 2500. A second 7 to 11 cycle PCR used a sample-barcoded 5' primer and a J-beta primer mix. Each TCR beta cDNA molecule received a unique molecular identifier from a template-switch 5' adaptor carrying 12 random nucleotides. Each sample yielded at least 2.5 million CDR3-containing paired-end reads. First-strand cDNA was synthesized from all RNA with the Mint cDNA synthesis kit, primed by a TRBC-specific oligonucleotide. All cDNA was treated with uracil-DNA glycosylase and then went through a first 18-cycle PCR with the universal primers M1SS and BC2_uni_R. Turning to the authors' computational methods: For normalization, 1 million high-quality reads were randomly selected from each sample, with every read carrying a distinct molecular identifier. Reads sharing molecular identifiers were discarded rather than binned into consensus sequences. MiTCR, run with a Q25 quality threshold and the strictest error-elimination algorithm, handled CDR3 identification, clonotype clustering and error correction. A nonparametric unseen species model with Euler transformation was used to estimate a lower bound on total TCR beta diversity. TCRdb handled the public reads itself, with Q25 trimming in fastp and clone calling in MiXCR, and kept productive beta chains. Entries that share a CDR3 protein sequence are merged under the most common genes and DNA. The V and J calls were not made by the authors but by TCRdb's processing. Counted in this sample were 910,000 or so distinct CDR3 sequences; roughly 47% of them appeared once. The ten largest clones take up roughly 23% of the sample.

The rearranged segments are TRBV6-2 or TRBV6-3 and TRBJ1-1; the D gene is perhaps TRBD1, on 5 matching bases. Input material: blood. The receptor comes from an older woman in good health. The sequence in DNA is TGTGCCAGCAGTTACTCAAGGACAGAAGCTTTCTTT. The resulting protein is CASSYSRTEAFF.